The rows below give T cell receptor beta chains drawn from one sample of a study of blood T cell repertoires in COVID-19. Some clones are missing from TCRdb's copy, which holds only in-frame ones; the method was immunoSEQ multiplex PCR. The profile shows some 270,000 clones, roughly 89% of them singletons. The sequenced sample was peripheral blood. These receptors were collected from a woman between 55 and 75 years old with COVID-19, enrolled during active disease. The CDR3 runs from the conserved cysteine through the conserved F or W. The order of the fields is CDR3 length, D gene, clone size, V gene, J gene, CDR3 DNA, CDR3 protein. The D gene is left open where the match is weak. Expanded clones get a size class; other rows say once, few or many, or leave the size out.

len: 14
d_gene: -
abundance: once
v_gene: TRBV5-5
j_gene: TRBJ2-7
CDR3nt: TGTGCCAGCAGCTTGGCGGAGGGGGCGTACGAGCAGTACTTC
CDR3aa: CASSLAEGAYEQYF

len: 14
d_gene: -
abundance: -
v_gene: TRBV9
j_gene: TRBJ1-2
CDR3nt: TGTGCCAGCAGCGTAGGCGGGGGCAACTATGGCTACACCTTC
CDR3aa: CASSVGGGNYGYTF

len: 14
d_gene: -
abundance: -
v_gene: TRBV18
j_gene: TRBJ1-3
CDR3nt: TGTGCCAGCTCACCAGAGCTCTCTGGAAACACCATATATTTT
CDR3aa: CASSPELSGNTIYF

len: 15
d_gene: -
abundance: once
v_gene: TRBV5-4
j_gene: TRBJ1-1
CDR3nt: TGTGCCAGCAGCATTACTTCCGGGAAGCACAATGTGGCTTTCTTT
CDR3aa: CASSITSGKHNVAFF

len: 15
d_gene: -
abundance: -
v_gene: TRBV30
j_gene: TRBJ1-6
CDR3nt: TGTGCCTGGAGTCCTCAGGGAATCCATAATTCACCCCTCCACTTT
CDR3aa: CAWSPQGIHNSPLHF

len: 16
d_gene: -
abundance: once
v_gene: TRBV9
j_gene: TRBJ1-3
CDR3nt: TGTGCCAGCAGCGTAGCTGGAGGTAGCTCTGGAAACACCATATATTTT
CDR3aa: CASSVAGGSSGNTIYF

len: 16
d_gene: -
abundance: few
v_gene: TRBV7-8
j_gene: TRBJ2-7
CDR3nt: TGTGCCAGCAGCTTAGCGCTACAGTTAGGTCCCTACGAGCAGTACTTC
CDR3aa: CASSLALQLGPYEQYF

len: 15
d_gene: -
abundance: once
v_gene: TRBV9
j_gene: TRBJ1-6
CDR3nt: TGTGCCAGCAGCGTAGAACAGGGCTATAATTCACCCCTCCACTTT
CDR3aa: CASSVEQGYNSPLHF

len: 15
d_gene: TRBD1
abundance: -
v_gene: TRBV6-2/TRBV6-3
j_gene: TRBJ1-1
CDR3nt: TGTGCCAGCAGCCCAGGGGGCGGGTGGAACACTGAAGCTTTCTTT
CDR3aa: CASSPGGGWNTEAFF

len: 16
d_gene: TRBD1
abundance: -
v_gene: TRBV30
j_gene: TRBJ2-2
CDR3nt: TGTGCCTGGTCATTAAGGGGGCGAGGATACACCGGGGAGCTGTTTTTT
CDR3aa: CAWSLRGRGYTGELFF

len: 14
d_gene: -
abundance: once
v_gene: TRBV11-2
j_gene: TRBJ1-5
CDR3nt: TGTGCCAGCAGCTTAGATCGCAGGGATCAGCCCCAGCATTTT
CDR3aa: CASSLDRRDQPQHF

len: 15
d_gene: -
abundance: few
v_gene: TRBV4-2
j_gene: TRBJ1-1
CDR3nt: TGTGCCAGCAGCCAACCTTGGACAGAGGGCACTGAAGCTTTCTTT
CDR3aa: CASSQPWTEGTEAFF

len: 13
d_gene: TRBD1
abundance: once
v_gene: TRBV28
j_gene: TRBJ2-7
CDR3nt: TGTGCCAGCAGTATTCGACAGGGCCGATTGCAGTACTTC
CDR3aa: CASSIRQGRLQYF

len: 14
d_gene: -
abundance: -
v_gene: TRBV21-1
j_gene: TRBJ1-2
CDR3nt: TGTGCCAGCAGCAAAGAAGGTTCCAACAGTCGCGGGTTCTTC
CDR3aa: CASSKEGSNSRGFF

len: 12
d_gene: -
abundance: -
v_gene: TRBV12-3/TRBV12-4
j_gene: TRBJ1-2
CDR3nt: TGTGCCAGCAGTAACCGGGACTATGGCTACACCTTC
CDR3aa: CASSNRDYGYTF

len: 15
d_gene: TRBD2
abundance: -
v_gene: TRBV6-4
j_gene: TRBJ2-3
CDR3nt: TGTGCCAGCAGTGACGACGGGGGGAGCACAGATACGCAGTATTTT
CDR3aa: CASSDDGGSTDTQYF

len: 15
d_gene: TRBD1
abundance: -
v_gene: TRBV19
j_gene: TRBJ1-2
CDR3nt: TGTGCCAGTAGCCTCAGGGGGCGGGGGAACTATGGCTACACCTTC
CDR3aa: CASSLRGRGNYGYTF

len: 17
d_gene: TRBD2
abundance: -
v_gene: TRBV7-8
j_gene: TRBJ2-1
CDR3nt: TGTGCCAGCAGCTCTCCCCCGGGCGGGGGCTCCTACAATGAGCAGTTCTTC
CDR3aa: CASSSPPGGGSYNEQFF

len: 14
d_gene: TRBD1
abundance: -
v_gene: TRBV18
j_gene: TRBJ2-1
CDR3nt: TGTGCCAGCTCTCCCTGGACAGGCTACAATGAGCAGTTCTTC
CDR3aa: CASSPWTGYNEQFF

len: 12
d_gene: -
abundance: -
v_gene: TRBV7-2
j_gene: TRBJ2-5
CDR3nt: TGTGCCAGCAGCTTACCGGAAGAGACCCAGTACTTC
CDR3aa: CASSLPEETQYF

len: 15
d_gene: -
abundance: -
v_gene: TRBV7-2
j_gene: TRBJ2-7
CDR3nt: TGTGCCAGCAACTTATCTACAGGGGGGGTCTACGAGCAGTACTTC
CDR3aa: CASNLSTGGVYEQYF

len: 14
d_gene: TRBD1
abundance: few
v_gene: TRBV6-5
j_gene: TRBJ1-1
CDR3nt: TGTGCCAGCAGAGGACAGGGGAGGTTCACTGAAGCTTTCTTT
CDR3aa: CASRGQGRFTEAFF

len: 16
d_gene: -
abundance: -
v_gene: TRBV3-1/TRBV3-2
j_gene: TRBJ1-1
CDR3nt: TGTGCCAGCAGCCAAGATCTACCGGCGGGGAACACTGAAGCTTTCTTT
CDR3aa: CASSQDLPAGNTEAFF

len: 13
d_gene: -
abundance: -
v_gene: TRBV2
j_gene: TRBJ1-1
CDR3nt: TGTGCCAGCAGTCCTTTTGGCGGATTTGAAGCTTTCTTT
CDR3aa: CASSPFGGFEAFF

len: 13
d_gene: -
abundance: -
v_gene: TRBV11-1
j_gene: TRBJ1-4
CDR3nt: TGTGCCAGCAGCCGTGCAACTAATGAAAAACTGTTTTTT
CDR3aa: CASSRATNEKLFF

len: 15
d_gene: TRBD2
abundance: -
v_gene: TRBV10-3
j_gene: TRBJ2-7
CDR3nt: TGTGCCATCAGTAAATCGGGACTAGCGACGGACGAGCAGTACTTC
CDR3aa: CAISKSGLATDEQYF

len: 15
d_gene: TRBD1
abundance: -
v_gene: TRBV25-1
j_gene: TRBJ1-2
CDR3nt: TGTGCCAGCAGTGCCAGGGACAGGGGAAACTATGGCTACACCTTC
CDR3aa: CASSARDRGNYGYTF

len: 15
d_gene: -
abundance: -
v_gene: TRBV6-2/TRBV6-3
j_gene: TRBJ1-1
CDR3nt: TGTGCCAGCAGGCCTACCGGGGTAATGAACACTGAAGCTTTCTTT
CDR3aa: CASRPTGVMNTEAFF

len: 13
d_gene: -
abundance: -
v_gene: TRBV12-3/TRBV12-4
j_gene: TRBJ1-2
CDR3nt: TGTGCCAGCAGTTTAGGCAGGGGTAGAGGCTACACCTTC
CDR3aa: CASSLGRGRGYTF

len: 14
d_gene: TRBD1
abundance: -
v_gene: TRBV2
j_gene: TRBJ2-7
CDR3nt: TGTGCCAGCAGTGCGGACAGGGGGCTGTACGAGCAGTACTTC
CDR3aa: CASSADRGLYEQYF

len: 12
d_gene: -
abundance: few
v_gene: TRBV5-5
j_gene: TRBJ1-2
CDR3nt: TGTGCCAGCAGCTTGGACAGATACGGCTACACCTTC
CDR3aa: CASSLDRYGYTF

len: 15
d_gene: TRBD1
abundance: -
v_gene: TRBV9
j_gene: TRBJ1-4
CDR3nt: TGTGCCAGCAGCGTAGGTGGGACAGGGGATGAAAAACTGTTTTTT
CDR3aa: CASSVGGTGDEKLFF

len: 14
d_gene: -
abundance: -
v_gene: TRBV9
j_gene: TRBJ1-1
CDR3nt: TGTGCCAGCAGCCCCATACAAGGCGGCACTGAAGCTTTCTTT
CDR3aa: CASSPIQGGTEAFF

len: 15
d_gene: TRBD1
abundance: -
v_gene: TRBV5-5
j_gene: TRBJ1-1
CDR3nt: TGTGCCAGCAGCAGGGGACAGGGGTTGAACACTGAAGCTTTCTTT
CDR3aa: CASSRGQGLNTEAFF

len: 17
d_gene: TRBD1
abundance: -
v_gene: TRBV5-1
j_gene: TRBJ1-2
CDR3nt: TGCGCCAGCAGCCAGGACAGGGGACCCGGTACTAACTATGGCTACACCTTC
CDR3aa: CASSQDRGPGTNYGYTF

len: 16
d_gene: TRBD1
abundance: -
v_gene: TRBV5-1
j_gene: TRBJ1-4
CDR3nt: TGCGCCAGCAGCCCGTATCAGGGGGCAACTAATGAAAAACTGTTTTTT
CDR3aa: CASSPYQGATNEKLFF

len: 15
d_gene: -
abundance: -
v_gene: TRBV4-3
j_gene: TRBJ1-6
CDR3nt: TGCGCCAGCAGCCAAGATTGGAGGTATAATTCACCCCTCCACTTT
CDR3aa: CASSQDWRYNSPLHF

len: 13
d_gene: -
abundance: -
v_gene: TRBV5-4
j_gene: TRBJ1-1
CDR3nt: TGTGCCAGCAGCCCCACTACGAACACTGAAGCTTTCTTT
CDR3aa: CASSPTTNTEAFF

len: 14
d_gene: -
abundance: -
v_gene: TRBV20-1
j_gene: TRBJ2-7
CDR3nt: TGCAGTGCTAGTCACCAGGGGCTGTTCGACGAGCAGTACTTC
CDR3aa: CSASHQGLFDEQYF

len: 12
d_gene: -
abundance: -
v_gene: TRBV10-3
j_gene: TRBJ2-1
CDR3nt: TGTGCCATCAGTGAGATGTCTGATGAGCAGTTCTTC
CDR3aa: CAISEMSDEQFF

len: 15
d_gene: -
abundance: -
v_gene: TRBV12-2
j_gene: TRBJ1-1
CDR3nt: TGTGCAAGTCGCTTAGCTAGGTGGGGCGACACTGAAGCTTTCTTT
CDR3aa: CASRLARWGDTEAFF

len: 15
d_gene: -
abundance: -
v_gene: TRBV9
j_gene: TRBJ1-5
CDR3nt: TGTGCCAGCAGCGTAGGGACAAATAGCAATCAGCCCCAGCATTTT
CDR3aa: CASSVGTNSNQPQHF

len: 15
d_gene: -
abundance: -
v_gene: TRBV4-1
j_gene: TRBJ2-4
CDR3nt: TGCGCCAGCAGCCAAGCTCATACAGGGAAAAACATTCAGTACTTC
CDR3aa: CASSQAHTGKNIQYF

len: 13
d_gene: TRBD1
abundance: once
v_gene: TRBV6-5
j_gene: TRBJ2-7
CDR3nt: TGTGCCAGCAGGTCCGGGACAGCCTACGAGCAGTACTTC
CDR3aa: CASRSGTAYEQYF

len: 14
d_gene: TRBD1
abundance: -
v_gene: TRBV9
j_gene: TRBJ1-3
CDR3nt: TGTGCCAGCAGCTCGACAGGGGTCAGAAACACCATATATTTT
CDR3aa: CASSSTGVRNTIYF

len: 14
d_gene: -
abundance: -
v_gene: TRBV4-3
j_gene: TRBJ1-2
CDR3nt: TGCGCCAGCAGCCAAGATGGGAGAAACTATGGCTACACCTTC
CDR3aa: CASSQDGRNYGYTF

len: 15
d_gene: TRBD1
abundance: -
v_gene: TRBV7-9
j_gene: TRBJ2-7
CDR3nt: TGTGCCAGCAGCTCCCAGGACAGGGGTGTCAACGAGCAGTACTTC
CDR3aa: CASSSQDRGVNEQYF

len: 17
d_gene: TRBD1
abundance: -
v_gene: TRBV27
j_gene: TRBJ1-5
CDR3nt: TGTGCCAGCAGTTCCGGGACAGGGATCAGTAGCAATCAGCCCCAGCATTTT
CDR3aa: CASSSGTGISSNQPQHF

len: 13
d_gene: -
abundance: -
v_gene: TRBV20-1
j_gene: TRBJ2-7
CDR3nt: TGCAGTGCTAGTGGGCAGGGGAGCTACGAGCAGTACTTC
CDR3aa: CSASGQGSYEQYF

len: 13
d_gene: -
abundance: -
v_gene: TRBV12-3/TRBV12-4
j_gene: TRBJ1-6
CDR3nt: TGTGCCAGCAGTTTGGGAGGGCGGGGCGTCATTTACTTT
CDR3aa: CASSLGGRGVIYF

len: 13
d_gene: -
abundance: once
v_gene: TRBV9
j_gene: TRBJ2-7
CDR3nt: TGTGCCAGCAGCGTAGGTTCAGGGGACGAGCAGTACTTC
CDR3aa: CASSVGSGDEQYF

len: 13
d_gene: TRBD1
abundance: -
v_gene: TRBV19
j_gene: TRBJ2-7
CDR3nt: TGTGCCAGTAGTATGGCAGGGGGCGCCGAGCAGTACTTC
CDR3aa: CASSMAGGAEQYF

len: 16
d_gene: TRBD1
abundance: once
v_gene: TRBV2
j_gene: TRBJ2-7
CDR3nt: TGTGCCAGCAGCATCAGGGGGCCTAGCATCTCCTACGAGCAGTACTTC
CDR3aa: CASSIRGPSISYEQYF

len: 15
d_gene: -
abundance: -
v_gene: TRBV6-6
j_gene: TRBJ1-1
CDR3nt: TGTGCCAGCAGTTATGGGGGGGGGATGAACACTGAAGCTTTCTTT
CDR3aa: CASSYGGGMNTEAFF

len: 12
d_gene: TRBD1
abundance: -
v_gene: TRBV3-1/TRBV3-2
j_gene: TRBJ2-1
CDR3nt: TGTGCCCACCGACAGGGAACCAATGAGCAGTTCTTC
CDR3aa: CAHRQGTNEQFF

len: 14
d_gene: TRBD1
abundance: -
v_gene: TRBV9
j_gene: TRBJ2-1
CDR3nt: TGTGCCAGCAGCAAAGCGGACAGGGTGGATGAGCAGTTCTTC
CDR3aa: CASSKADRVDEQFF

len: 14
d_gene: -
abundance: many
v_gene: TRBV7-2
j_gene: TRBJ1-2
CDR3nt: TGTGCCAGCAGCCCCGGACTGATCAACTATGGCTACACCTTC
CDR3aa: CASSPGLINYGYTF

len: 16
d_gene: TRBD1
abundance: -
v_gene: TRBV19
j_gene: TRBJ1-2
CDR3nt: TGTGCCAGTAGTATAGTCCCGACAGGGGGCGTTCTCGGCTACACCTTC
CDR3aa: CASSIVPTGGVLGYTF